This TCR beta chain was captured in a study of T cells after yellow fever vaccination. General study findings and limits: Detected again after the booster were most primary-vaccination clones, at approximately 96% CD4 and 80% to 90% CD8. Abundant clonotypes from the bulk population could get into FACS-sorted repertoires as contaminants.

As concerns this clonotype: What it binds is unknown.

This CDR3 contains 14 residues. V shed 10 bases and J shed 7 bases, with 20 bases lying between them. Germline V gene data show CDR1 as LGHDT and CDR2 as YNNKEL (reference sequence). Production of TCR cDNA was by 5'RACE template switching, which also added a universal primer site and UMIs. TCRdb processed the 5' RACE reads anew with MiXCR; each CDR3 protein has one entry. The table lists 500,000 to 650,000 distinct CDR3 sequences, approximately 13% of them singletons. This chain joins TRBV3-1 and TRBJ2-1; D ambiguous. The origin of this receptor is a man younger than 40 who received the YFV17D yellow fever vaccine. Source: PBMCs, taken on the day of the yellow fever booster vaccination. The CDR3 DNA reads TGTGCCACCGACGGGCGCAGTATTGTGAATGAGCAGTTCTTC. This encodes CATDGRSIVNEQFF.